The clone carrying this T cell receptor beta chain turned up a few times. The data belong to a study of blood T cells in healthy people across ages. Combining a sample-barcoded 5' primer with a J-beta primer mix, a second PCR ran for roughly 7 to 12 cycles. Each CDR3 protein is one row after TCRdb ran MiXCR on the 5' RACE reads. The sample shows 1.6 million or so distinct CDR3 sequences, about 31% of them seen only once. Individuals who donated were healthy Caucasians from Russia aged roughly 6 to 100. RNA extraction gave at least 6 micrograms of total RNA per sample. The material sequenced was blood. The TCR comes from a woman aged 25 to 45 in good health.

DNA of the CDR3: TGCAGCGTTGATGGGCAGAGGGTAATCAATGAGCAGTTCTTC. Protein product: CSVDGQRVINEQFF. The chain has TRBV29-1 and TRBJ2-1; D possibly corresponds to TRBD2 (5 bases). V lost 3 bases, J lost 6 bases, and 15 bases lay in between. The length of the CDR3 is 14 residues. CDR1 and CDR2 from the germline V gene are SQVTM and ANQGSEA.